This T cell receptor (beta chain) appears in the sequencing data of a study of beta chain features in type 1 diabetes. Expressed TCRB transcripts were sequenced because the entire RNA isolate underwent reverse transcription. TCRdb keeps only in-frame clones here, not all; method: immunoSEQ multiplex PCR. This sample has some 150,000 clones, with 9.5% to 10% found just once. This CDR3 spans 16 amino acids. CDR1 MNHNY and CDR2 SVGAGI come from the germline V gene (reference sequence). Details on this clone: One end of the junction does not line up with germline, which may come from a read error.

This sequence was found in a woman between 35 and 50 years old in good health. The chain joins TRBV6-6 to TRBJ2-1; D gene unclear. Specimen: central memory CD4+ T cells from blood. The CDR3, as DNA: TGTGCCAGCAGCGATGCAGCCGCCACCTACTACAACGAGCAGTTCTTC. It yields the protein CASSDAAATYYNEQFF.